The 31 T cell receptor beta chains below all came from one sample that was sequenced in a study of T cell responses to AZD1222 COVID-19 vaccine. Generated by immunoSEQ multiplex PCR, the TCRdb table keeps only in-frame clones and is missing some. The sample includes under 300,000 clones, 85% to 95% of them seen just once. Sequencing was performed on peripheral blood, taken on day 0 of AZD1222 vaccination. The source of these receptors is an adult in good health.

This chain joins TRBV2 and TRBJ1-3; D is possibly TRBD1 (6 bases). The V gene lost 4 bases and the J gene lost 8 bases, with 18 bases spanning the gap. From germline, CDR1 is SNHLY and CDR2 FYNNEI. The CDR3 runs to 15 residues. The CDR3 nucleotides are TGTGCCAGCAGTGGAGTGACGGGGGCAAGGTACACCATATATTTT. This sequence encodes CASSGVTGARYTIYF. The entire variable domain, with the rest obtained from reference TRBV2 and TRBJ1-3, is as follows: EPEVTQTPSHQVTQMGQEVILRCVPISNHLYFYWYRQILGQKVEFLVSFYNNEISEKSEIFDDQFSVERPDGSNFTLKIRSTKLEDSAMYFCASSGVTGARYTIYFGEGSWLTVV.

The V call is TRBV27, the J call TRBJ2-5; TRBD2 matches at 7 bases. Germline V gene lookup returns CDR1 MNHEY and CDR2 SMNVEV (reference sequence). V gave up 5 bases and J gave up 0 bases; unmatched junction bases: 12. The CDR3 covers 17 residues. CDR3 sequence (DNA): TGTGCCAGCAGTCCCCCGGGGGGAGGGTCGTACCAAGAGACCCAGTACTTC. It encodes CASSPPGGGSYQETQYF.

V gene TRBV2 combines with J gene TRBJ1-5, with no clear D. V lost 5 bases to trimming and J lost 8 bases, with 13 bases between them. The CDR3 is made up of 13 amino acids. Germline CDR1 and CDR2: SNHLY and FYNNEI. CDR3 sequence reads: CASSPEIIEPQHF. The CDR3 coding sequence is TGTGCCAGCAGTCCCGAAATAATAGAGCCCCAGCATTTT. Supplemented by reference TRBV2 and TRBJ1-5, the full variable domain reads EPEVTQTPSHQVTQMGQEVILRCVPISNHLYFYWYRQILGQKVEFLVSFYNNEISEKSEIFDDQFSVERPDGSNFTLKIRSTKLEDSAMYFCASSPEIIEPQHFGDGTRLSIL.

The V gene is TRBV30, the J gene TRBJ1-6; D gene uncertain. V gave up 2 bases and J gave up 12 bases, with 11 bases separating them. The CDR3 length is 12 residues. Germline CDR1 is GTSNPN and CDR2 is SVGIG (reference sequence). The CDR3 protein is CAWSHEGLPLHF. CDR3 nucleotide sequence: TGTGCCTGGAGTCATGAAGGTTTACCCCTCCACTTT.

The chain combines TRBV14 with TRBJ2-1; D is undetermined. The germline V gene has CDR1 SGHDN and CDR2 FVKESK. CDR3 length: 13 amino acids. The V end lost 4 bases, the J end lost 5 bases, and 9 bases lay between the germline ends. The CDR3 is CASSPSRNNEQFF. DNA of the CDR3: TGTGCCAGCAGCCCTTCTAGAAACAATGAGCAGTTCTTC.

V is TRBV10-3 and J is TRBJ2-7; D not resolved. V was cut by 2 bases and J by 5 bases, with 10 bases left in between. The CDR3 totals 13 residues. The germline V gene encodes CDR1 ENHRY and CDR2 SYGVKD. The CDR3: CAISESPVDEQYF. In DNA, the CDR3 is TGTGCCATCAGTGAGAGCCCGGTAGACGAGCAGTACTTC.

This chain connects TRBV6-5 to TRBJ2-1; 7 bases are shared with TRBD1. The V segment lost 0 bases and the J segment 2 bases; nucleotides outside the gene matches: 1. Germline loops: CDR1 MNHEY, CDR2 SVGAGI. This CDR3 comprises 15 residues. CDR3 in DNA: TGTGCCAGCAGTTACTCGACAGGGCCCTACAATGAGCAGTTCTTC. Residues: CASSYSTGPYNEQFF.

The CDR3 nucleotides are TGTGCCAGCAGTTTAAGTCAGCCCCAGCATTTT. Translation: CASSLSQPQHF. The chain has TRBV12-3 or TRBV12-4 and TRBJ1-5; no definite D call. V was pared by 2 bases and J by 6 bases, with 2 bases between. This CDR3 region has 11 residues.

This clone appeared once. The V call is TRBV7-2, the J call TRBJ1-6, with D possibly TRBD1 on 6 matching bases. V lost 8 bases to trimming and J lost 5 bases, with 16 bases between them. This CDR3 region has 15 residues. Germline V gives CDR1 SGHTA, CDR2 FQGNSA. The CDR3 loop is CASQEGGSHNSPLHF. CDR3 DNA sequence: TGTGCCAGCCAAGAGGGGGGTTCCCATAATTCACCCCTCCACTTT.

The chain is built from TRBV12-3 or TRBV12-4 and TRBJ2-7; D is possibly TRBD1 (5 bases). The length of the CDR3 is 11 residues. V was trimmed by 5 bases and J by 3 bases, leaving 5 bases between them. The CDR3 is CASSTGYEQYF. CDR3 nucleotide sequence: TGTGCCAGCAGTACAGGCTACGAGCAGTACTTC.

The rearrangement links TRBV9 to TRBJ2-5, with no clear D. This CDR3 contains 14 residues. V was pared by 0 bases and J by 4 bases, with 10 bases between. Per germline, CDR1 SGDLS and CDR2 YYNGEE. The DNA of the CDR3 is TGTGCCAGCAGCGTAGGAGTCAAGTTAGAGACCCAGTACTTC. Its translation: CASSVGVKLETQYF. Variable domain in full (rest from reference TRBV9 and TRBJ2-5): DSGVTQTPKHLITATGQRVTLRCSPRSGDLSVYWYQQSLDQGLQFLIQYYNGEERAKGNILERFSAQQFPDLHSELNLSSLELGDSALYFCASSVGVKLETQYFGPGTRLLVL.

The chain employs TRBV19 and TRBJ1-2, with a weak D call TRBD1 (6 bases). CDR1 is LNHDA and CDR2 is SQIVND in the germline V gene (reference sequence). Trimming pared 5 bases from V and 12 bases from J, leaving 22 bases between. The CDR3 contains 14 residues. The CDR3 loop is CASSPDRQDEGDTF. CDR3 coding DNA: TGTGCCAGTAGTCCCGACAGGCAGGACGAAGGGGACACCTTC.

This clone appeared a single time. J is TRBJ2-7 and V is TRBV5-4, with D tentatively TRBD2 (6 bases). The V gene's germline CDR1 is SGHNT and CDR2 YYREEE (reference sequence). This CDR3 has 13 residues. V lost 4 bases and J lost 6, with 14 bases in between. The CDR3 DNA is TGTGCCAGCAGCACCCAGGCGGGATCCGAGCAGTACTTC. Amino acid sequence: CASSTQAGSEQYF.

V gene TRBV6-5 combines with J gene TRBJ1-3, with TRBD1 identical over 11 bases. Germline assignment: CDR1 MNHEY and CDR2 SVGAGI. V lost 8 bases to trimming and J lost 3 bases; unmatched junction nucleotides: 3. This CDR3 spans 14 amino acids. CDR3 DNA: TGTGCCAGCTTGGGGACAGGGGGTGGAAACACCATATATTTT. It translates to CASLGTGGGNTIYF.

This clone has only a few counts. The chain links TRBV28 to TRBJ1-2; TRBD1 might be the D (6 bases). The CDR3 has 14 residues. Trimming took off 5 bases at V and 2 bases at J, with 12 bases between the two ends. Germline V CDR1 and CDR2: MDHEN, SYDVKM. CDR3 coding DNA: TGTGCCAGCAGTGCCTACAGGGTGAACTATGGCTACACCTTC. Encoded protein: CASSAYRVNYGYTF.

The V call is TRBV4-2, the J call TRBJ1-4; TRBD1 aligns across 7 bases. CDR3 length: 15 amino acids. Germline V lookup: CDR1 LGHNA, CDR2 YNFKEQ. The junction had 9 bases not matched to a gene; V was cut back by 3 bases and J by 8 bases. CDR3 in amino acids: CASSHMGGGSEKLFF. The DNA of the CDR3 is TGTGCCAGCAGCCACATGGGAGGGGGCTCAGAAAAACTGTTTTTT.

With regard to this clone: Other DNA variants within this sample encode the same CDR3. This rearrangement joins TRBV7-2 to TRBJ1-3; D is uncertain. CDR3 length: 16 residues. From germline, CDR1 is SGHTA and CDR2 FQGNSA. Trimming left V 1 base short and J 0 bases short, with 10 bases between. The CDR3 spells CASSLVGGSSGNTIYF. In DNA, the CDR3 is TGTGCCAGCAGCTTAGTCGGCGGCTCCTCTGGAAACACCATATATTTT.

The gene calls are TRBV3-1 (or the pseudogene TRBV3-2) and TRBJ2-7; D is perhaps TRBD2 (7 bases). The CDR3 sequence is 13 residues long. The germline V and J ends were trimmed by 6 bases and 7 bases, with 16 bases remaining between them. The germline CDR1 and CDR2 sequences are LGHDT and YNNKEL (reference sequence). CDR3 sequence: CASSPPGGREQYF. CDR3 DNA: TGTGCCAGCAGTCCCCCCGGGGGGCGAGAGCAGTACTTC.

As DNA, the CDR3 is TGTGCCAGCAGCACTGGGCCCGCCTACGAGCAGTACTTC. Its translation is CASSTGPAYEQYF. The chain uses TRBV11-2 and TRBJ2-7; D gene ambiguous. CDR1 and CDR2 from the germline V gene are SGHAT and FQNNGV. Deletions cut 5 bases from V and 2 bases from J, with 10 bases between. The length of the CDR3 is 13 residues.

The V and J genes are TRBV11-3 and TRBJ2-2, with D tentatively TRBD2 (5 bases). CDR3 length: 12 residues. The germline V gene has CDR1 SGHNT and CDR2 YENEEA. The ends were cut back, 4 bases at V and 8 bases at J, with 8 bases in the middle. The chain's CDR3 is CASSSDYGELFF. CDR3 nucleotide sequence: TGTGCCAGCAGCTCCGACTATGGGGAGCTGTTTTTT.

This chain uses TRBV28 with TRBJ1-3; D might be TRBD1 (5 bases). Germline V CDR1 and CDR2: MDHEN, SYDVKM. The CDR3 covers 13 residues. Between the trimmed V and J ends, which lost 10 bases and 3 bases, there was a span of 13 bases. The CDR3 nucleotides read TGTGCCATCGGGGGGGGTATTGGAAACACCATATATTTT. Protein product: CAIGGGIGNTIYF.

V usage is TRBV21-1 and J usage is TRBJ2-1; the table's D call TRBD2 went unverified against the DNA. TRBV21-1 is a known pseudogene. This CDR3 is 14 amino acids long. The CDR3 DNA sequence: TGTGCCAGCGGGAGTCGGGCTACACTTAGTGAGCAGTTCTTC. Translating gives CASGSRATLSEQFF.

About this clone itself: Other DNA sequences in this sample translate to the same CDR3. The rearrangement links TRBV27 to TRBJ1-2; 7 bases are a match to TRBD1. J gave up 3 bases and V 0 bases, and 1 base lay outside the gene matches. The CDR3 loop spans 14 amino acids. The V gene's germline CDR1 is MNHEY and CDR2 SMNVEV (reference sequence). The CDR3 nucleotides read TGTGCCAGCAGTTTATCGGGGACAGACTATGGCTACACCTTC. Amino acids: CASSLSGTDYGYTF.

The gene calls are TRBV10-3 and TRBJ2-7; 9 bases agree with TRBD2. J was trimmed by 7 bases and V by 2 bases; bases with no gene match: 9. CDR1 and CDR2 (germline): ENHRY, SYGVKD. The CDR3 has 15 residues. CDR3 in amino acids: CAISEALAGEGEQYF. CDR3 nucleotide sequence: TGTGCCATCAGTGAGGCATTAGCGGGAGAAGGAGAGCAGTACTTC.

V is TRBV28 and J is TRBJ1-1; weak D call: TRBD1 (5 bases). The V end was cut by 6 bases, the J end by 3 bases, with 8 bases between. CDR3 size: 12 residues. CDR1 MDHEN and CDR2 SYDVKM come from the germline V gene. The CDR3 is CASRGVDTEAFF. In DNA form, the CDR3 reads TGTGCCAGCAGGGGGGTTGACACTGAAGCTTTCTTT.

V and J are TRBV29-1 and TRBJ1-1; possible D gene TRBD1, 5 bases. CDR3 length: 13 residues. The V end was cut by 6 bases, the J end by 3 bases, with 14 bases between. Germline CDR1 and CDR2: SQVTM and ANQGSEA. CDR3 loop: CSVAWGPDTEAFF. CDR3 bases: TGCAGCGTGGCTTGGGGACCGGACACTGAAGCTTTCTTT.

This clone was observed a few times. The V gene is TRBV9, the J gene TRBJ2-1, with D perhaps TRBD2 (6 bases). The CDR3 is 15 amino acids. V gave up 4 bases and J gave up 3 bases, with 14 bases separating them. Germline lookup yields CDR1 SGDLS and CDR2 YYNGEE. In nucleotides, the CDR3 is TGTGCCAGCAGCCTTCGGGCGGGGATCTACAATGAGCAGTTCTTC. Translation gives CASSLRAGIYNEQFF.

V gene TRBV18 combines with J gene TRBJ2-1, with 7 bases lining up with TRBD2. CDR1 and CDR2 from the germline V gene are KGHSH and LQKENI. With 1 base clipped from V and 0 bases from J, the junction kept 6 bases outside the gene matches. The CDR3 has 17 amino acids. The CDR3 spells CASSPREAGLSYNEQFF. CDR3 bases: TGTGCCAGCTCACCACGTGAAGCGGGGCTCTCCTACAATGAGCAGTTCTTC.

V and J are TRBV28 and TRBJ2-7; D is possibly TRBD1 (5 bases). Germline values: CDR1 MDHEN, CDR2 SYDVKM. Trimming shortened V by 5 bases and J by 5 bases, and 13 bases separated the two germline ends. There are 13 residues in the CDR3. CDR3 nucleotide sequence: TGTGCCAGCAGTCCGTCTGCAGGGAACGAGCAGTACTTC. Protein: CASSPSAGNEQYF.

With regard to this clone: At one end, the junction sequence differs from germline, possibly due to a read error. The chain combines TRBV5-4 with TRBJ2-4, with D possibly matching TRBD1 (6 bases). Germline V gene data show CDR1 as SGHNT and CDR2 as YYREEE (reference sequence). This CDR3 is built from 14 residues. The CDR3 nucleotides read TGTGCCGGCAGCGACCGTGGGGGCCTGGACATTCAGTACTTC. Protein sequence: CAGSDRGGLDIQYF.

The chain combines TRBV2 with TRBJ1-1, with D perhaps matching TRBD1 (6 bases). Trimming took off 4 bases at V and 3 bases at J, with 15 bases between the two ends. The CDR3 consists of 15 residues. Germline CDR1 SNHLY, CDR2 FYNNEI. The CDR3 DNA reads as TGTGCCAGCAGTGCAACCAGGGGATTCGACACTGAAGCTTTCTTT. Its protein product is CASSATRGFDTEAFF.